The 3 T cell receptor beta chains presented below share a single source sample, sequenced in a study of beta chain features in type 1 diabetes (dated by TCRdb to 2017 to 2018). Library preparation was by the immunoSEQ multiplex PCR assay. All of the isolated RNA was reverse transcribed with the High Capacity cDNA Reverse Transcription Kit, so expressed TCRB transcripts were sequenced. The clones in this table, taken by TCRdb from immuneACCESS, are in-frame only. Not every clone is retained; where verified, under half of the shortfall comes from an unresolved V gene, and the cause of the rest is unknown. A total of 600,000 to 650,000 clones appear in this sample, 15% of them only once. Of the sample, approximately 0.093% is held by the ten largest clones. The sample taken for sequencing was naive CD4+ T cells from blood. The cell subset or site label on this specimen signifies: true naive CD4+ T cells. These receptors originate from a man between 18 and 35 years old in good health.

The rearrangement uses TRBV7-2 and TRBJ2-5; 7 nucleotides agree with TRBD1. V trimming: 5 bases; J trimming: 5 bases; junction bases outside the gene matches: 14. The CDR3 runs 16 residues. Germline CDR1 reads SGHTA; CDR2 reads FQGNSA. CDR3 sequence (DNA): TGTGCCAGCAGCCTCGGGACAGCGAGATATAGGGAGACCCAGTACTTC. It encodes CASSLGTARYRETQYF.

The chain links TRBV19 to TRBJ1-2, with D tentatively TRBD1 (5 bases). Germline lookup yields CDR1 LNHDA and CDR2 SQIVND (reference sequence). Trimming stripped 7 bases from V and 2 bases from J, with 11 bases between. The CDR3 sequence is 13 residues long. The CDR3 reads CASTTGVNYGYTF. As DNA, the CDR3 is TGTGCCAGTACTACAGGCGTCAACTATGGCTACACCTTC.

A few counts support this clone. Here the CDR3 DNA reads TGTGCCAGCAGCCGTACCGGGACTAGCATGTACAATGAGCAGTTCTTC. Protein sequence: CASSRTGTSMYNEQFF. This rearrangement joins TRBV7-2 to TRBJ2-1; TRBD2 matches 9 bases. This CDR3 comprises 16 residues. Per the germline V gene, CDR1 is SGHTA and CDR2 is FQGNSA. Germline trimming cut 5 bases from V and 4 bases from J; bases unmatched to any gene: 9.